These 10 T cell receptor beta chains were all obtained from the same sample, sequenced in a study of shared clonotypes between healthy human individuals. Measured with immunoSEQ multiplex PCR; TCRdb has only the in-frame clones, and not every one. The repertoire holds fewer than 1.4 million clones, with approximately 80% as singletons. Sample: memory CD4+ T cells from PBMCs. The subset was: CD45RA-negative fraction. The source is a man younger than 35 in good health. Some clones in this sample may be carry-over from other donors' samples.

The rearrangement uses TRBV5-6 and TRBJ1-5, with D possibly matching TRBD1 (6 bases). The CDR3 runs 13 residues. Per the germline V gene, CDR1 is SGHDT and CDR2 is YYEEEE. V was trimmed by 5 bases and J by 4 bases, leaving 10 bases between them. The CDR3 loop is CASSQGLNQPQHF. The CDR3 coding sequence is TGTGCCAGCAGTCAGGGGTTAAATCAGCCCCAGCATTTT.

The chain carries TRBV9 and TRBJ2-1, with 7 bases identical to TRBD2. From germline, CDR1 is SGDLS and CDR2 YYNGEE. Unmatched junction bases numbered 7, after V lost 0 bases and J lost 10 bases. The CDR3 length is 14 residues. The CDR3 nucleotides are TGTGCCAGCAGCGTAGACACTAGCGTCAGAGAGCAGTTCTTC. Translation gives CASSVDTSVREQFF.

V usage is TRBV2 and J usage is TRBJ2-7, with 13 bases that match TRBD2. The CDR3 has 15 residues. Germline CDR1 and CDR2: SNHLY and FYNNEI. J was trimmed by 9 bases and V by 6 bases; bases with no gene match: 11. CDR3 amino acids: CASSGLAGAPVGQYF. The CDR3 region has the DNA TGTGCCAGCAGCGGACTAGCGGGAGCTCCGGTGGGGCAGTACTTC.

The CDR3 sequence is CSVEDREGTDTQYF. CDR3 DNA: TGCAGCGTTGAAGATAGGGAGGGCACAGATACGCAGTATTTT. The chain is built from TRBV29-1 and TRBJ2-3, with D perhaps matching TRBD2 (6 bases). The CDR3 consists of 14 residues. Germline V CDR1 and CDR2: SQVTM, ANQGSEA. Trimming removed 0 bases at V and 1 base at J, with 8 bases between.

Notes on this clone: Other DNA sequences from this sample encode an identical CDR3 as well. The chain combines TRBV5-1 with TRBJ2-7; TRBD1 matches at 7 bases. The CDR3 totals 13 residues. Losses at the gene ends were 3 bases for V and 1 base for J; bases not matched to a gene: 1. The germline gives CDR1 SGHRS, CDR2 YFSETQ. The CDR3 loop is CASSSDRSYEQYF. CDR3 bases: TGCGCCAGCAGCTCGGACAGGTCCTACGAGCAGTACTTC.

The chain carries TRBV5-8 and TRBJ1-1; TRBD1 matches at 7 bases. The CDR3 consists of 16 residues. Germline assignment: CDR1 SGHTS and CDR2 YDEGEE. V shed 2 bases, J shed 0 bases, and the junction held 7 bases outside the gene matches. The CDR3 bases are TGTGCCAGCAGCTTCCACAGGGGCTCGATGAACACTGAAGCTTTCTTT. Residues: CASSFHRGSMNTEAFF. The complete variable domain, with remaining parts taken from reference TRBV5-8 and TRBJ1-1, reads EAGVTQSPTHLIKTRGQQATLRCSPISGHTSVYWYQQALGLGLQFLLWYDEGEERNRGNFPPRFSGRQFPNYSSELNVNALELEDSALYLCASSFHRGSMNTEAFFGQGTRLTVV.

This clone appeared once. This chain connects TRBV6-5 to TRBJ2-3, with D perhaps TRBD2 (6 bases). CDR3 length: 16 residues. Deletions cut 2 bases from V and 4 bases from J, with 16 bases between. Germline V lookup: CDR1 MNHEY, CDR2 SVGAGI. The CDR3 here is CASSYGGGGPADTQYF. CDR3 nucleotides: TGTGCCAGCAGTTACGGTGGCGGAGGGCCTGCAGATACGCAGTATTTT.

The chain couples TRBV6-5 to TRBJ2-2, with D perhaps TRBD2 (5 bases). Germline V gene sequence: CDR1 MNHEY, CDR2 SVGAGI. V was shortened by 2 bases and J by 5 bases, with 9 bases between the two germline ends. The CDR3 has 14 residues. CDR3 amino acids: CASSYVWETGELFF. CDR3 bases: TGTGCCAGCAGTTACGTGTGGGAGACCGGGGAGCTGTTTTTT.

On this clone: Sequence at one end of the junction differs from germline and may be a read error. The V and J genes are TRBV19 and TRBJ2-2; D is unclear. CDR3 size: 11 residues. Germline V gene sequence: CDR1 LNHDA, CDR2 SQIVND (reference sequence). CDR3 protein: CAVRFAGELFF. The DNA of the CDR3 is TGCGCCGTTAGGTTCGCCGGGGAGCTGTTTTTT.

There are many counts of this clone. This chain connects TRBV7-2 to TRBJ2-3, with D possibly being TRBD1 (7 bases). The CDR3 runs to 12 residues. Trimming took off 5 bases at V and 11 bases at J, with 14 bases between the two ends. Germline loops: CDR1 SGHTA, CDR2 FQGNSA. DNA of the CDR3: TGTGCCAGCAGCCCGGAGGGGGCGCGGCAGTATTTT. Translation: CASSPEGARQYF.